This is a list of T cell receptor beta chains from one sample in a study of CD8+CD57+ T cells in acquired aplastic anemia. TCRdb used MiXCR to reprocess the reads, holding one entry per CDR3 protein. Among about 200,000 distinct CDR3 sequences listed, approximately 60% were seen once. Source material: sorted CD4+, CD8+, or CD8+CD57+ T cells (not recorded which) from PBMCs. All receptors come from a human donor with aplastic anemia. The CDR3 runs from the conserved cysteine through the conserved F or W. A D gene is named only where the DNA matches it firmly. Rows may omit the clone size; those that give it use once, few, many or a size class.

clone_size: .; j_call: TRBJ2-7; d_call: TRBD2; v_call: TRBV20-1; cdr3_aa: CSARDRLAGEQEQYF; cdr3_nt: TGCAGTGCTAGAGATAGGTTAGCGGGGGAACAAGAGCAGTACTTC
clone_size: .; j_call: TRBJ2-7; d_call: .; v_call: TRBV25-1; cdr3_aa: CASSPKGTSYEQYF; cdr3_nt: TGTGCCAGCAGTCCAAAAGGGACTTCCTACGAGCAGTACTTC
clone_size: .; j_call: TRBJ1-5; d_call: .; v_call: TRBV20-1; cdr3_aa: CSASILGFPQPQHF; cdr3_nt: TGCAGTGCTAGCATTTTGGGTTTCCCTCAGCCCCAGCATTTT
clone_size: .; j_call: TRBJ2-1; d_call: .; v_call: TRBV7-6; cdr3_aa: CASSLRESSYNEQFF; cdr3_nt: TGTGCCAGCAGCCTGCGGGAAAGCTCCTACAATGAGCAGTTCTTC
clone_size: once; j_call: TRBJ1-1; d_call: TRBD1; v_call: TRBV29-1; cdr3_aa: CSVEGDSIDTEAFF; cdr3_nt: TGCAGCGTCGAGGGGGACAGTATAGACACTGAAGCTTTCTTT
clone_size: .; j_call: TRBJ2-7; d_call: .; v_call: TRBV7-4; cdr3_aa: CASSQNTGFYEQYF; cdr3_nt: TGTGCCAGCAGCCAAAACACGGGGTTCTACGAGCAGTACTTC
clone_size: .; j_call: TRBJ2-7; d_call: TRBD2; v_call: TRBV15; cdr3_aa: CATRGAGGHPYEQYF; cdr3_nt: TGTGCCACCCGAGGCGCGGGAGGACATCCTTACGAGCAGTACTTC
clone_size: .; j_call: TRBJ2-7; d_call: TRBD1; v_call: TRBV19; cdr3_aa: CASSIADRGAYEQYF; cdr3_nt: TGTGCCAGTAGTATAGCCGACAGGGGAGCCTACGAGCAGTACTTC
clone_size: few; j_call: TRBJ2-1; d_call: TRBD2; v_call: TRBV28; cdr3_aa: CASLGGFSYNEQFF; cdr3_nt: TGTGCCAGCCTGGGGGGGTTCTCCTACAATGAGCAGTTCTTC
clone_size: .; j_call: TRBJ1-1; d_call: TRBD1; v_call: TRBV7-6; cdr3_aa: CASSPTIRTGAFF; cdr3_nt: TGTGCCAGCAGCCCCACTATCAGGACAGGAGCTTTCTTT
clone_size: .; j_call: TRBJ2-5; d_call: TRBD2; v_call: TRBV7-2; cdr3_aa: CASSLEGGGSKTQYF; cdr3_nt: TGTGCCAGCAGCTTAGAGGGCGGGGGGTCGAAGACCCAGTACTTC
clone_size: .; j_call: TRBJ2-4; d_call: .; v_call: TRBV6-5; cdr3_aa: CASSYSSGNIQYF; cdr3_nt: TGTGCCAGCAGTTACTCGAGTGGAAACATTCAGTACTTC
clone_size: .; j_call: TRBJ1-1; d_call: .; v_call: TRBV5-1; cdr3_aa: CASSLDGHSNTEAFF; cdr3_nt: TGCGCCAGCAGCTTGGATGGACATTCGAACACTGAAGCTTTCTTT
clone_size: few; j_call: TRBJ2-5; d_call: TRBD2; v_call: TRBV15; cdr3_aa: CATSSSRTSGVQETQYF; cdr3_nt: TGTGCCACCAGCAGCTCCCGGACTAGCGGGGTCCAAGAGACCCAGTACTTC